Below, 25 T cell receptor beta chains from the same sample are listed, as sequenced in a study of human T cells and chemical hapten exposure. One entry per CDR3 protein results from TCRdb running MiXCR on the RACE reads. The sample shows about 360,000 distinct CDR3 sequences, around 7% of them seen only once. Described time point: patch test 1, 2 weeks after DPC sensitization. Stated treatment: therapeutic diphenylcyclopropenone sensitization with weekly scalp DPC. This sample comprised whole blood, obtained in connection with sensitization to the hapten diphenylcyclopropenone (DPC). The source is a woman aged 18-29 years with alopecia areata. Some clones in this sample may be carry-over from other donors' samples.

This clonotype appeared a few times. The rearrangement joins TRBV20-1 to TRBJ2-2; TRBD1 matches at 7 bases. Germline CDR1 is DFQATT and CDR2 is SNEGSKA (reference sequence). V lost 2 bases, J lost 7 bases, and 10 bases stayed unmatched. This CDR3 has 15 amino acids. CDR3 nucleotides: TGCAGTGCTAGAAATGCCGGGACAGAAATCGGGGAGCTGTTTTTT. Its translation: CSARNAGTEIGELFF.

The gene calls are TRBV14 and TRBJ1-1; no clear D gene. Germline lookup yields CDR1 SGHDN and CDR2 FVKESK. This CDR3 region has 13 residues. Trimming removed 1 base at V and 8 bases at J, with 11 bases between. The CDR3 sequence: CASSQGVGAEAFF. DNA for the CDR3: TGTGCCAGCAGCCAAGGTGTTGGTGCCGAAGCTTTCTTT. Using reference TRBV14 and TRBJ1-1 for the parts outside the CDR3, the full variable domain is EAGVTQFPSHSVIEKGQTVTLRCDPISGHDNLYWYRRVMGKEIKFLLHFVKESKQDESGMPNNRFLAERTGGTYSTLKVQPAELEDSGVYFCASSQGVGAEAFFGQGTRLTVV.

This clonotype was found a few times. J is TRBJ1-2 and V is TRBV29-1; D is ambiguous. This CDR3 region has 15 residues. In germline, CDR1 is SQVTM, CDR2 ANQGSEA. Trimming pared 5 bases from V and 0 bases from J, leaving 16 bases between. The chain's CDR3 is CSVLVTRKANYGYTF. CDR3 nucleotides: TGCAGCGTTTTGGTCACCAGGAAAGCTAACTATGGCTACACCTTC. Drawing the rest from reference TRBV29-1 and TRBJ1-2, the complete variable domain is SAVISQKPSRDICQRGTSLTIQCQVDSQVTMMFWYRQQPGQSLTLIATANQGSEATYESGFVIDKFPISRPNLTFSTLTVSNMSPEDSSIYLCSVLVTRKANYGYTFGSGTRLTVV.

The chain's CDR3 is CASSYQPRTGYTF. For the CDR3, the DNA is TGTGCCAGCAGTTACCAGCCCCGGACAGGCTACACCTTC. The chain uses TRBV6-5 and TRBJ1-2; a possible D gene is TRBD1 (5 bases). The CDR3 is 13 amino acids. Germline lookup yields CDR1 MNHEY and CDR2 SVGAGI. Trimming removed 2 bases at V and 8 bases at J, with 12 bases between.

Only a few counts were recorded for this clonotype. This chain joins TRBV27 and TRBJ1-6, with 10 bases fitting TRBD1. The germline CDR1 and CDR2 sequences are MNHEY and SMNVEV (reference sequence). The CDR3 is made up of 18 amino acids. V trimming: 2 bases; J trimming: 3 bases; junction bases outside the gene matches: 7. The CDR3 bases are TGTGCCAGCAGTTTAGGGAGGGGACAGGGGAGCTATAATTCACCCCTCCACTTT. The encoded protein is CASSLGRGQGSYNSPLHF.

V gene TRBV11-2 combines with J gene TRBJ1-1, with D unclear. CDR3 length: 12 residues. In germline, CDR1 is SGHAT, CDR2 FQNNGV. Deletions cut 10 bases from V and 1 base from J, with 10 bases between. Here the CDR3 reads CATPGENTEAFF. Written as DNA, the CDR3 is TGTGCCACCCCGGGTGAGAACACTGAAGCTTTCTTT.

The chain is built from TRBV7-2 and TRBJ1-6, with D possibly being TRBD1 (5 bases). The CDR3 sequence is 15 residues long. V lost 5 bases and J lost 7, with 15 bases in between. From germline, CDR1 is SGHTA and CDR2 FQGNSA. The DNA of the CDR3 is TGTGCCAGCAGCCCGGACGGGACGGAGAATTCACCCCTCCACTTT. Translated, it gives CASSPDGTENSPLHF.

This clonotype was counted only a few times. The rearrangement joins TRBV7-3 to TRBJ2-1; 11 bases agree with TRBD2. Germline V gene lookup returns CDR1 SGHTA and CDR2 FQGTGA. This CDR3 spans 15 amino acids. The junction had 7 bases not matched to a gene; V was cut back by 5 bases and J by 7 bases. CDR3 nucleotide sequence: TGTGCCAGCAGCCAGCTAGCGGGGGGCATTAATGAGCAGTTCTTC. Translated: CASSQLAGGINEQFF.

The chain combines TRBV6-1 with TRBJ2-7; 7 bases match TRBD1. The trim removed 2 bases at V and 3 bases at J, leaving 7 bases unmatched. Germline V lookup: CDR1 MNHNS, CDR2 SASEGT. This CDR3 region has 15 residues. This CDR3 is CASSEYPGQYYEQYF. As DNA, the CDR3 is TGTGCCAGCAGTGAATATCCGGGACAGTACTACGAGCAGTACTTC.

This clonotype was observed a handful of times. The chain uses TRBV14 and TRBJ2-7, with 11 nucleotides matching TRBD2. Germline CDR1 reads SGHDN; CDR2 reads FVKESK. This CDR3 comprises 15 residues. V shed 2 bases and J 3 bases; nucleotides not matched to a gene: 3. The chain's CDR3 is CASSQIAGGLYEQYF. Here the CDR3 DNA reads TGTGCCAGCAGCCAAATAGCGGGGGGGCTCTACGAGCAGTACTTC.

CDR3 in amino acids: CASSQVRGRGYTF. As DNA, the CDR3 is TGTGCCAGCAGCCAAGTAAGGGGGCGAGGCTACACCTTC. The chain carries TRBV4-2 and TRBJ1-2; 7 bases map to TRBD1. The V and J ends lost 1 base and 8 bases, in that order; junction bases with no gene match: 4. This CDR3 is 13 amino acids long. Germline CDR1 is LGHNA and CDR2 is YNFKEQ.

This clonotype was counted ten times or more. The chain is built from TRBV6-2 or TRBV6-3 and TRBJ2-3; D tentatively reads TRBD1 or TRBD2 (6 bases each). V shed 5 bases and J shed 6 bases, with 12 bases lying between them. Germline V gene sequence: CDR1 MNHEY, CDR2 SVGEGT. The CDR3 sequence is 13 residues long. The CDR3 here is CASSRGARDTQYF. Here the CDR3 DNA reads TGTGCCAGCAGTAGGGGGGCCAGGGATACGCAGTATTTT.

This clonotype has more than one count but fewer than ten. V is TRBV4-1 and J is TRBJ2-7; 8 bases align to TRBD2. Germline V CDR1 and CDR2: MGHRA, YSYEKL. Losses at the gene ends were 3 bases for V and 3 bases for J; bases not matched to a gene: 4. The CDR3 runs to 14 residues. CDR3 sequence (DNA): TGCGCCAGCAGCCAGGGTAGCGGGGACTACGAGCAGTACTTC. It translates to CASSQGSGDYEQYF.

This clonotype was seen more than once but under ten times. This rearrangement joins TRBV9 to TRBJ1-5; D is undetermined. Germline V gene lookup returns CDR1 SGDLS and CDR2 YYNGEE. Trimming shortened V by 0 bases and J by 5 bases, and 6 bases separated the two germline ends. This CDR3 has 13 amino acids. CDR3 in DNA: TGTGCCAGCAGCGTAGACACCTATCAGCCCCAGCATTTT. As protein: CASSVDTYQPQHF. The whole variable domain, remainder taken from reference TRBV9 and TRBJ1-5, is DSGVTQTPKHLITATGQRVTLRCSPRSGDLSVYWYQQSLDQGLQFLIQYYNGEERAKGNILERFSAQQFPDLHSELNLSSLELGDSALYFCASSVDTYQPQHFGDGTRLSIL.

This clonotype was counted many times. The genes are TRBV18 and TRBJ2-5; D is undetermined. The ends were cut back, 3 bases at V and 5 bases at J, with 7 bases in the middle. In germline, CDR1 is KGHSH, CDR2 LQKENI. The CDR3 is 12 amino acids. This chain's CDR3 is CASSPTSETQYF. The DNA for the CDR3 is TGTGCCAGCTCACCTACATCCGAGACCCAGTACTTC.

This clonotype has a count of ten or more. This chain connects TRBV4-3 to TRBJ2-1; the D is unclear. V was shortened by 3 bases and J by 3 bases, with 12 bases between the two germline ends. This CDR3 spans 15 amino acids. Germline CDR1 and CDR2: LGHNA and YSLEER. CDR3 nucleotides: TGCGCCAGCAGCCAGAGAGCCTCGGACTACAATGAGCAGTTCTTC. It translates to CASSQRASDYNEQFF.

CDR3 nucleotide sequence: TGTGCCAGCAGTAAACAGTACTTCACAGATACGCAGTATTTT. Protein product: CASSKQYFTDTQYF. The chain has TRBV7-8 and TRBJ2-3; D uncertain. V gave up 6 bases and J gave up 2 bases, with 12 bases separating them. Germline-derived CDR1 and CDR2 are SGHVS and FQNEAQ. There are 14 residues in the CDR3.

V usage is TRBV28 and J usage is TRBJ1-3; no clear D. This CDR3 region has 13 residues. The germline V and J ends were trimmed by 10 bases and 0 bases, with 10 bases remaining between them. Germline lookup yields CDR1 MDHEN and CDR2 SYDVKM. The CDR3 protein is CATTDSSGNTIYF. The CDR3 nucleotides read TGTGCCACAACGGACTCCTCTGGAAACACCATATATTTT.

The chain couples TRBV27 to TRBJ2-5; 9 nucleotides line up with TRBD2. CDR1 is MNHEY and CDR2 is SMNVEV in the germline V gene (reference sequence). CDR3 length: 16 residues. The V and J ends lost 5 bases and 6 bases, in that order; junction bases with no gene match: 13. CDR3 region: CASSTPAAGGGKTQYF. The CDR3 DNA follows: TGTGCCAGCAGTACTCCCGCCGCGGGGGGGGGCAAGACCCAGTACTTC.

This chain connects TRBV4-2 to TRBJ2-3; D not resolved. V was trimmed by 3 bases and J by 2 bases, leaving 6 bases between them. CDR1 is LGHNA, CDR2 YNFKEQ, per germline. CDR3 size: 13 residues. CDR3 coding DNA: TGTGCCAGCAGCCAGATGGACACAGATACGCAGTATTTT. This sequence encodes CASSQMDTDTQYF.

This clonotype was counted ten times or more. This chain joins TRBV6-5 and TRBJ2-3; 9 nucleotides agree with TRBD1. The CDR3 contains 17 residues. The trim removed 0 bases at V and 0 bases at J, leaving 4 bases unmatched. Per the germline V gene, CDR1 is MNHEY and CDR2 is SVGAGI. The CDR3 sequence: CASSYSWTGASTDTQYF. Written as DNA, the CDR3 is TGTGCCAGCAGTTACTCCTGGACAGGGGCCAGCACAGATACGCAGTATTTT.

This clonotype was counted at least ten times. The chain joins TRBV6-2 or TRBV6-3 to TRBJ1-1; TRBD1 aligns across 11 bases. CDR3 size: 14 residues. V dropped 5 bases and J dropped 7; count of bases not matched to a gene: 6. Germline values: CDR1 MNHEY, CDR2 SVGEGT. CDR3 in DNA: TGTGCCAGCAGTGGGACAGGGGGGGCCTTTGAAGCTTTCTTT. Its translation: CASSGTGGAFEAFF.

This sequence joins TRBV6-5 and TRBJ1-2; possibly TRBD1 for D (5 bases). This CDR3 region has 15 residues. Trimming pared 0 bases from V and 4 bases from J, leaving 12 bases between. Germline lookup yields CDR1 MNHEY and CDR2 SVGAGI. The CDR3 DNA reads TGTGCCAGCAGTTACTCGAGTCATGGGGCCTATGGCTACACCTTC. This encodes CASSYSSHGAYGYTF.

This clonotype showed up just a few times. V and J are TRBV20-1 and TRBJ2-1, with D possibly called TRBD1 or TRBD2 (5 bases each). The V and J ends lost 6 bases and 7 bases respectively, with 22 bases between them. This CDR3 spans 15 amino acids. CDR1 is DFQATT and CDR2 is SNEGSKA in the germline V gene (reference sequence). CDR3 in amino acids: CSAHELGSPGNEQFF. The CDR3, as DNA: TGCAGTGCGCACGAGCTTGGGAGCCCAGGGAATGAGCAGTTCTTC.

This clonotype was detected ten times or more. The CDR3 DNA reads as TGTGCCAGCACGGCTAGGGCCTACAATGAGCAGTTCTTC. Its translation: CASTARAYNEQFF. The gene calls are TRBV6-5 and TRBJ2-1; D remains ambiguous. The CDR3 has 13 residues. Trimming stripped 7 bases from V and 2 bases from J, with 9 bases between. CDR1 is MNHEY, CDR2 SVGAGI, per germline.